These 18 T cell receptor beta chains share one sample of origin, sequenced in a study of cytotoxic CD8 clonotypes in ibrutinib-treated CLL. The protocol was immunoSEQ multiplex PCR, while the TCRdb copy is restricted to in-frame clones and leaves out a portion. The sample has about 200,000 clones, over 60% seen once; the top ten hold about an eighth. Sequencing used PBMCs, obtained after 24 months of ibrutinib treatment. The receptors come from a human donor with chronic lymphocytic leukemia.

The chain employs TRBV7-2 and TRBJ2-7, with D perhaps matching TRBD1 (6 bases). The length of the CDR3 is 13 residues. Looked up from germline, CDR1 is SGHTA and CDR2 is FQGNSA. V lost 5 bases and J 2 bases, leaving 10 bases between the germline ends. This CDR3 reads CASSVTGTYEQYF. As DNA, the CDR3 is TGTGCCAGCAGCGTAACAGGGACCTACGAGCAGTACTTC.

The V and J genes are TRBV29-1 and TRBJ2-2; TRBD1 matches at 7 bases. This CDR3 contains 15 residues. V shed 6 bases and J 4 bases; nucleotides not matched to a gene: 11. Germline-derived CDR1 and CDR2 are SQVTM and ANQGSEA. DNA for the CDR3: TGCAGCGTCCGACCCGGCGACAGGGCCACCGGGGAGCTGTTTTTT. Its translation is CSVRPGDRATGELFF.

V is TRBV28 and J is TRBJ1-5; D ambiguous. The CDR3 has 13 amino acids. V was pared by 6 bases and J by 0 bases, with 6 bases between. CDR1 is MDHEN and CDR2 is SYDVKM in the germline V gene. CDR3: CASRSGSNQPQHF. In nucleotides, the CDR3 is TGTGCCAGCAGGAGCGGTAGCAATCAGCCCCAGCATTTT. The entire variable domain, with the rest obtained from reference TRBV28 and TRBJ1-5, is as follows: DVKVTQSSRYLVKRTGEKVFLECVQDMDHENMFWYRQDPGLGLRLIYFSYDVKMKEKGDIPEGYSVSREKKERFSLILESASTNQTSMYLCASRSGSNQPQHFGDGTRLSIL.

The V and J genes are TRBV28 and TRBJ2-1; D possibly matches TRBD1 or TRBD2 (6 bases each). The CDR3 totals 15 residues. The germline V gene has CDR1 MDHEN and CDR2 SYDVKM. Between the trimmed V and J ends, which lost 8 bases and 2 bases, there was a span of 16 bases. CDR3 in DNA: TGTGCCAGCCTTCTAGGGGGGACCGCCTACAATGAGCAGTTCTTC. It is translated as CASLLGGTAYNEQFF.

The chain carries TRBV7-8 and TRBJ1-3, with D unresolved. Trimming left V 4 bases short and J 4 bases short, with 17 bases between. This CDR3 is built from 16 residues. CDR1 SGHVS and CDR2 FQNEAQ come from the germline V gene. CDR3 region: CASSSLVGVAGNTIYF. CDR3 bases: TGTGCCAGCAGCTCATTGGTTGGGGTGGCGGGAAACACCATATATTTT. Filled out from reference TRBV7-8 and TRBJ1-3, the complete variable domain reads GAGVSQSPRYKVAKRGQDVALRCDPISGHVSLFWYQQALGQGPEFLTYFQNEAQLDKSGLPSDRFFAERPEGSVSTLKIQRTQQEDSAVYLCASSSLVGVAGNTIYFGEGSWLTVV.

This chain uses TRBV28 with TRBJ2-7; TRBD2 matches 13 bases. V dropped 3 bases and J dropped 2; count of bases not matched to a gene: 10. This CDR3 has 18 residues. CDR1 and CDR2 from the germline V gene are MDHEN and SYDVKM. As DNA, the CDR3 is TGTGCCAGCAGTTTCGTTCCTTGGGGACTAGCGGGACCCTACGAGCAGTACTTC. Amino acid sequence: CASSFVPWGLAGPYEQYF.

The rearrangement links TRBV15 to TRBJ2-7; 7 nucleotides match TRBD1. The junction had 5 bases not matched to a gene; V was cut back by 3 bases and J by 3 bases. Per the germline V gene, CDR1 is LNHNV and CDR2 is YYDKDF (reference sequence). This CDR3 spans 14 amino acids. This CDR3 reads CATSRDRNVYEQYF. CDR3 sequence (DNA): TGTGCCACCAGCAGGGACAGGAATGTCTACGAGCAGTACTTC.

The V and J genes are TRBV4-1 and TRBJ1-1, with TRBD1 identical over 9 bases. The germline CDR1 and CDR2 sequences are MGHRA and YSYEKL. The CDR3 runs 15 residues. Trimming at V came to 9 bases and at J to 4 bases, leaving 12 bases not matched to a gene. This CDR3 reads CASVPGQGVGTEAFF. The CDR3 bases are TGCGCCAGTGTACCGGGACAGGGAGTGGGCACTGAAGCTTTCTTT.

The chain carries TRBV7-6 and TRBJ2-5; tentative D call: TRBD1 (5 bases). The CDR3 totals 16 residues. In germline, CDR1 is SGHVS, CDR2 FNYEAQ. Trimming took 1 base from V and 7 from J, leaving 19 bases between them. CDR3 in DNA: TGTGCCAGCAGCTTAGAAGTTTTGGGGCTTTTAGGGACCCAGTACTTC. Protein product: CASSLEVLGLLGTQYF.

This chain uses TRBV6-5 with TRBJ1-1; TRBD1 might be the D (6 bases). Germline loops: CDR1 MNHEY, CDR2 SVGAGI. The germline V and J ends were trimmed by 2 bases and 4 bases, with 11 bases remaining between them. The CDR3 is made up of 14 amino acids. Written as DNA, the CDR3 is TGTGCCAGCAGTTACGGGGGCGCGGGCACTGAAGCTTTCTTT. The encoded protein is CASSYGGAGTEAFF.

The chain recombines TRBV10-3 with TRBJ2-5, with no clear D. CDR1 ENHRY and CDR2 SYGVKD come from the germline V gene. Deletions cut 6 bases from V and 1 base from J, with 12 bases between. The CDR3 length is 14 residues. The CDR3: CAIRTEALQETQYF. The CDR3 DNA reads TGTGCCATCAGAACCGAGGCCCTCCAAGAGACCCAGTACTTC.

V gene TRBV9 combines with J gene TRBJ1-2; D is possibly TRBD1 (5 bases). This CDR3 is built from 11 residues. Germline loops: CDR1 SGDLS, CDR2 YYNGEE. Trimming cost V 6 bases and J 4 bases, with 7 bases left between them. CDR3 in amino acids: CASKDTYGYTF. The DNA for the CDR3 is TGTGCCAGCAAGGACACCTATGGCTACACCTTC.

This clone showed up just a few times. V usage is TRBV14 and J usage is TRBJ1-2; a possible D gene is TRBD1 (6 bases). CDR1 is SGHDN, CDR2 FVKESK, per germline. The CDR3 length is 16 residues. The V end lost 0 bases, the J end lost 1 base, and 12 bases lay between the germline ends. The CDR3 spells CASSQDRRGLNYGYTF. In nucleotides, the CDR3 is TGTGCCAGCAGCCAAGATCGGCGGGGGCTTAACTATGGCTACACCTTC.

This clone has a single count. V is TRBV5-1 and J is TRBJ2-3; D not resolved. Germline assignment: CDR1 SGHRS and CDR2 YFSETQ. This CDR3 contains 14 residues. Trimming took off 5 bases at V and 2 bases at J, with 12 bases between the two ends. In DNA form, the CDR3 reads TGCGCCAGCAGTCGGACGGCCCCCACAGATACGCAGTATTTT. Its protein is CASSRTAPTDTQYF.

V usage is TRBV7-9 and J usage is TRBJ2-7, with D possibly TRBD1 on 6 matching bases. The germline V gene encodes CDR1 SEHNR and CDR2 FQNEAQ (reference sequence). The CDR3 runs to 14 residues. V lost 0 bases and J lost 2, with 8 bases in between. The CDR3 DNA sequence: TGTGCCAGCAGCTTAGCGACAGGCCCCTACGAGCAGTACTTC. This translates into CASSLATGPYEQYF. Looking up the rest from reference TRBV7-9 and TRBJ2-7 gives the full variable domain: DTGVSQNPRHKITKRGQNVTFRCDPISEHNRLYWYRQTLGQGPEFLTYFQNEAQLEKSRLLSDRFSAERPKGSFSTLEIQRTEQGDSAMYLCASSLATGPYEQYFGPGTRLTVT.

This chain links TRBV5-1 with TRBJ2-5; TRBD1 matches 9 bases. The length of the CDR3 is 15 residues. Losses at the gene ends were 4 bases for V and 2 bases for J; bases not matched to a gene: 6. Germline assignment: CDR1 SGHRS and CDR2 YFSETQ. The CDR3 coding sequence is TGCGCCAGCAGCGAAGGGACAGGGAAACAAGAGACCCAGTACTTC. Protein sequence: CASSEGTGKQETQYF.

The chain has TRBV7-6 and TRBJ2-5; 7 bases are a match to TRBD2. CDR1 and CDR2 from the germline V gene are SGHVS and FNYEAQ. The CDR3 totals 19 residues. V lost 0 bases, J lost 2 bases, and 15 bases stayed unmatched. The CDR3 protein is CASSLASSTLAEEQETQYF. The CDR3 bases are TGTGCCAGCAGCTTAGCTTCGTCGACGCTAGCGGAAGAGCAAGAGACCCAGTACTTC.

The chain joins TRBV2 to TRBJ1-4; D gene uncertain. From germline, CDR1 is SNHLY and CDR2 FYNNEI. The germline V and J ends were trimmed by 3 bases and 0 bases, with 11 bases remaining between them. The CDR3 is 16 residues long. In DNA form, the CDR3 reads TGTGCCAGCAGTGAGGCAGAAGCTACAACTAATGAAAAACTGTTTTTT. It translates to CASSEAEATTNEKLFF.